This T cell receptor beta chain was captured by sequencing in a study of lymphopenia after photon versus proton radiotherapy. Produced via immunoSEQ multiplex PCR; TCRdb's table is partial and in-frame only. This table has 60,000 or so clones, 86% appearing once. Germline V gene sequence: CDR1 SGHNT, CDR2 YYREEE (reference sequence). Trimming shortened V by 4 bases and J by 3 bases, and 13 bases separated the two germline ends. The CDR3 is made up of 14 amino acids. Sequenced here: peripheral blood, sampled from a patient treated with photon-based radiotherapy. The sequence was collected from a middle-aged man with gastric cancer. This chain uses TRBV5-4 with TRBJ1-1, with no clear D. The CDR3 is CASSPRRSYTEAFF. DNA of the CDR3: TGTGCCAGCAGCCCCAGGAGATCTTACACTGAAGCTTTCTTT.